Listed here are 18 T cell receptor beta chains from one sample, sequenced in a study of shared clonotypes between healthy human individuals. Repertoires were generated with immunoSEQ multiplex PCR, while TCRdb's copy carries only in-frame clones and drops some. Counted here are approximately 1.4 million clones, approximately 98% occurring once; the ten biggest clones make up 0.4% to 0.45%. The sequencing sample was made of naive CD4+ T cells sorted from blood. Subset given: CD45RA+ positively selected. These receptors were obtained from a man aged 25 to 45 in good health.

V and J are TRBV7-6 and TRBJ2-6, with D unresolved. With 8 bases removed from V and 0 bases from J, the gap between germline ends came to 5 bases. This CDR3 has 13 amino acids. Germline CDR1 SGHVS, CDR2 FNYEAQ. CDR3 sequence (DNA): TGTGCCAGCCAACCCTCTGGGGCCAACGTCCTGACTTTC. Translation: CASQPSGANVLTF.

The chain employs TRBV7-9 and TRBJ2-1; 9 nucleotides match TRBD2. The trim removed 3 bases at V and 5 bases at J, leaving 17 bases unmatched. Germline V CDR1 and CDR2: SEHNR, FQNEAQ (reference sequence). The CDR3 covers 19 residues. In nucleotides, the CDR3 is TGTGCCAGCAGCTTCGTGCGACTTAGCGGGAGAAGTTTGGACAATGAGCAGTTCTTC. It codes for CASSFVRLSGRSLDNEQFF. The variable domain in full, completed from reference TRBV7-9 and TRBJ2-1, reads DTGVSQNPRHKITKRGQNVTFRCDPISEHNRLYWYRQTLGQGPEFLTYFQNEAQLEKSRLLSDRFSAERPKGSFSTLEIQRTEQGDSAMYLCASSFVRLSGRSLDNEQFFGPGTRLTVL.

J is TRBJ2-1 and V is TRBV4-3; 7 nucleotides align to TRBD2. Germline V gene lookup returns CDR1 LGHNA and CDR2 YSLEER. This CDR3 spans 14 amino acids. The CDR3 DNA sequence: TGCGCTGCGGGGGAAGTTGGGCCCTACAATGAGCAGTTCTTC. Protein product: CAAGEVGPYNEQFF.

The gene calls are TRBV9 and TRBJ2-7, with 12 bases identical to TRBD2. V trimming: 2 bases; J trimming: 2 bases; junction bases outside the gene matches: 5. The CDR3 totals 16 residues. Germline CDR1 is SGDLS and CDR2 is YYNGEE. The CDR3 nucleotides read TGTGCCAGCAGCGTTTCTAGCGGGAGGGCCCCCTACGAGCAGTACTTC. Its translation is CASSVSSGRAPYEQYF.

The rearrangement links TRBV5-6 to TRBJ2-5, with a possible D match to TRBD2 (7 bases). Germline CDR1 is SGHDT and CDR2 is YYEEEE. This CDR3 is built from 14 residues. V shed 2 bases and J shed 5 bases, with 13 bases lying between them. CDR3 bases: TGTGCCAGCAGCTTTTTGGGGAGGGGGGAGACCCAGTACTTC. Residues: CASSFLGRGETQYF.

J is TRBJ2-5 and V is TRBV29-1; 10 bases are a match to TRBD1. Germline assignment: CDR1 SQVTM and CDR2 ANQGSEA. This CDR3 comprises 14 residues. V shed 5 bases, J shed 2 bases, and the junction held 5 bases outside the gene matches. CDR3 sequence: CSVTRDRGQETQYF. The CDR3 bases are TGCAGCGTTACTCGGGACAGGGGTCAAGAGACCCAGTACTTC. Supplemented by reference TRBV29-1 and TRBJ2-5, the full variable domain reads SAVISQKPSRDICQRGTSLTIQCQVDSQVTMMFWYRQQPGQSLTLIATANQGSEATYESGFVIDKFPISRPNLTFSTLTVSNMSPEDSSIYLCSVTRDRGQETQYFGPGTRLLVL.

This chain links TRBV4-3 with TRBJ2-2, with D unclear. This CDR3 comprises 15 residues. V lost 0 bases and J lost 5, with 10 bases in between. Per germline, CDR1 LGHNA and CDR2 YSLEER. The CDR3 is CASSQDPLVTGELFF. CDR3 bases: TGCGCCAGCAGCCAAGACCCTTTAGTTACCGGGGAGCTGTTTTTT.

V usage is TRBV7-6 and J usage is TRBJ2-7, with D maybe TRBD2 (5 bases). V gave up 8 bases and J gave up 3 bases, with 20 bases separating them. Germline assignment: CDR1 SGHVS and CDR2 FNYEAQ. This CDR3 comprises 15 residues. CDR3 amino acids: CASALTPGSDYEQYF. The DNA of the CDR3 is TGTGCCAGCGCCCTCACCCCGGGGTCTGACTACGAGCAGTACTTC.

This chain links TRBV14 with TRBJ2-5; D is perhaps TRBD2 (6 bases). V was cut by 0 bases and J by 1 base, with 12 bases left in between. CDR1 is SGHDN and CDR2 is FVKESK in the germline V gene. The CDR3 loop spans 16 amino acids. The CDR3 DNA sequence: TGTGCCAGCAGCCAAGATGGCGGGATAGTCCAAGAGACCCAGTACTTC. Its translation is CASSQDGGIVQETQYF.

The genes are TRBV7-2 and TRBJ2-7; 11 nucleotides match TRBD1. The germline gives CDR1 SGHTA, CDR2 FQGNSA. The length of the CDR3 is 15 residues. After removal of 5 bases from V and 5 bases from J, the junction contained 8 bases not matched to a gene. The CDR3 loop reads CASSRAGTGGHEQYF. CDR3 coding DNA: TGTGCCAGCAGCCGGGCCGGGACAGGGGGGCACGAGCAGTACTTC.

The V and J genes are TRBV9 and TRBJ1-2; 9 bases agree with TRBD1. Germline CDR1 and CDR2: SGDLS and YYNGEE. This CDR3 has 21 residues. With 4 bases clipped from V and 6 bases from J, the junction kept 28 bases outside the gene matches. CDR3 nucleotide sequence: TGTGCCAGCAGCCGTGCTACTCTGGGTCTAAAAAGATCCGACAGGGGGGATGGCTACACCTTC. Protein: CASSRATLGLKRSDRGDGYTF. Full variable domain (missing parts from reference TRBV9 and TRBJ1-2): DSGVTQTPKHLITATGQRVTLRCSPRSGDLSVYWYQQSLDQGLQFLIQYYNGEERAKGNILERFSAQQFPDLHSELNLSSLELGDSALYFCASSRATLGLKRSDRGDGYTFGSGTRLTVV.

The chain employs TRBV7-9 and TRBJ1-4, with a tentative D call TRBD1 (6 bases). The CDR3 is 15 amino acids. Trimming shortened V by 6 bases and J by 7 bases, and 18 bases separated the two germline ends. Per germline, CDR1 SEHNR and CDR2 FQNEAQ (reference sequence). CDR3 DNA: TGTGCCAGCAGTCACGACCGGGACATCGGTGAAAAACTGTTTTTT. Protein sequence: CASSHDRDIGEKLFF.

This clone was recorded once. This chain connects TRBV19 to TRBJ2-5; D remains ambiguous. The CDR3 is 13 residues long. In germline, CDR1 is LNHDA, CDR2 SQIVND (reference sequence). The V end lost 4 bases, the J end lost 7 bases, and 13 bases lay between the germline ends. The CDR3 protein is CASSKGSVGTQYF. The DNA for the CDR3 is TGTGCCAGTAGTAAGGGCTCGGTCGGGACCCAGTACTTC.

V and J are TRBV27 and TRBJ2-2; unclear D gene. V lost 11 bases and J lost 0, with 19 bases in between. The length of the CDR3 is 16 residues. Germline CDR1 reads MNHEY; CDR2 reads SMNVEV (reference sequence). The CDR3 reads CAASPMRSANTGELFF. As DNA, the CDR3 is TGTGCCGCCAGCCCTATGAGGAGTGCGAACACCGGGGAGCTGTTTTTT.

This rearrangement joins TRBV30 to TRBJ1-5; D unclear. The V and J ends lost 2 bases and 5 bases respectively, with 10 bases between them. CDR1 and CDR2 (germline): GTSNPN, SVGIG (reference sequence). The CDR3 sequence is 13 residues long. The CDR3 is CAWSLGSHQPQHF. DNA of the CDR3: TGTGCCTGGAGTCTTGGCAGCCATCAGCCCCAGCATTTT.

A word on this clone: In the same sample, other DNA sequences code for this CDR3. The rearrangement joins TRBV18 to TRBJ1-2; weak D call: TRBD1 (6 bases). CDR1 KGHSH and CDR2 LQKENI come from the germline V gene. This CDR3 is built from 12 residues. The V gene lost 3 bases and the J gene lost 8 bases, with 10 bases spanning the gap. CDR3 residues: CASSPPTGGYTF. The CDR3 bases are TGTGCCAGCTCACCTCCGACAGGCGGCTACACCTTC.

The chain carries TRBV18 and TRBJ2-6; no clear D. Germline V gene lookup returns CDR1 KGHSH and CDR2 LQKENI. The CDR3 totals 14 residues. Between the trimmed V and J ends, which lost 5 bases and 1 base, there was a span of 6 bases. The CDR3 protein is CASSANSGANVLTF. The CDR3, as DNA: TGTGCCAGCTCAGCCAATTCTGGGGCCAACGTCCTGACTTTC.

This chain joins TRBV27 and TRBJ1-5; D unclear. The ends were cut back, 0 bases at V and 5 bases at J, with 11 bases in the middle. Germline V gives CDR1 MNHEY, CDR2 SMNVEV (reference sequence). This CDR3 has 15 residues. CDR3 sequence reads: CASSLSWAIDQPQHF. The DNA of the CDR3 is TGTGCCAGCAGTTTATCGTGGGCCATTGATCAGCCCCAGCATTTT.